The clone carrying this T cell receptor beta chain was detected only a few times. Here immunoSEQ multiplex PCR was the method, and the copy in TCRdb shows in-frame clones only, minus some. The repertoire consists of over 14,000 clones, with about 90% occurring once and the leading ten covering 40% to 55%. This specimen comes from a study of T cell clones after liver transplantation. From germline, CDR1 is SGHAT and CDR2 FQNNGV. V was clipped by 3 bases and J by 2 bases, with 8 bases between them. This CDR3 region has 13 residues. The chain combines TRBV11-2 with TRBJ2-7; D ambiguous. This material consisted of CD8+ T cells from blood, taken before liver transplant. The source is a human donor who received a liver transplant. The CDR3 DNA reads as TGTGCCAGCAGCTTCTATTCGGCCTACGAGCAGTACTTC. Its protein is CASSFYSAYEQYF.